Following are 11 T cell receptor beta chains from one sample sequenced in a study of blood T cell repertoires in COVID-19. Clones were sequenced by immunoSEQ multiplex PCR, and TCRdb holds only the in-frame ones, with some missing. The data contain approximately 150,000 clones, roughly 80% of them singletons. Sequencing was carried out using PBMCs or T cells enriched from blood (not recorded which). The receptors stem from a woman between 40 and 50 years old with acute COVID-19.

This clone was detected only once. The J gene is TRBJ1-5, the V gene TRBV6-5; the D gene is possibly TRBD1 (5 bases). The CDR3 is made up of 15 amino acids. Trimming took off 2 bases at V and 0 bases at J, with 8 bases between the two ends. Germline CDR1 is MNHEY and CDR2 is SVGAGI. The CDR3 nucleotides are TGTGCCAGCAGTTACGGGGCGAATAGCAATCAGCCCCAGCATTTT. This codes for CASSYGANSNQPQHF.

The chain combines TRBV18 with TRBJ1-5; no reliable D call. Germline V gene data show CDR1 as KGHSH and CDR2 as LQKENI. The CDR3 spans 16 residues. V lost 3 bases and J 6 bases, leaving 18 bases between the germline ends. For the CDR3, the DNA is TGTGCCAGCTCACCTTTTTCTACAGCGACTAGTCAGCCCCAGCATTTT. Encoded protein: CASSPFSTATSQPQHF.

The chain is built from TRBV5-6 and TRBJ2-1; 10 bases map to TRBD2. Germline loops: CDR1 SGHDT, CDR2 YYEEEE. The V and J ends lost 1 base and 0 bases, in that order; junction bases with no gene match: 4. The CDR3 spans 17 residues. Here the CDR3 reads CASSLKGLASSYNEQFF. The CDR3 coding sequence is TGTGCCAGCAGCTTGAAGGGACTAGCGAGCTCCTACAATGAGCAGTTCTTC.

This clone was detected a few times. This chain connects TRBV2 to TRBJ1-2; 9 bases line up with TRBD1. This CDR3 has 15 amino acids. The ends lost 9 bases at V and 4 bases at J; junction bases unmatched: 12. Germline values: CDR1 SNHLY, CDR2 FYNNEI. This CDR3 is CASGLKQGAGYGYTF. CDR3 DNA sequence: TGTGCCAGTGGACTAAAACAGGGGGCCGGCTATGGCTACACCTTC.

This sequence joins TRBV10-3 and TRBJ2-2, with TRBD2 identical over 10 bases. The CDR3 length is 15 residues. V shed 4 bases, J shed 5 bases, and the junction held 4 bases outside the gene matches. Germline CDR1 reads ENHRY; CDR2 reads SYGVKD. CDR3 in amino acids: CAISALAGDTGELFF. DNA for the CDR3: TGTGCCATCAGTGCGCTAGCGGGAGATACCGGGGAGCTGTTTTTT.

The chain carries TRBV3-1 (or the pseudogene TRBV3-2) and TRBJ2-5; D may be TRBD2 (5 bases). Trimming pared 6 bases from V and 3 bases from J, leaving 17 bases between. CDR1 and CDR2 (germline): LGHDT, YNNKEL (reference sequence). The CDR3 contains 15 residues. The CDR3 region is CASSRLTQEEETQYF. CDR3 DNA: TGTGCCAGCAGTAGACTTACCCAGGAGGAAGAGACCCAGTACTTC.

This sequence joins TRBV30 and TRBJ1-1, with D unclear. V gave up 0 bases and J gave up 2 bases, with 7 bases separating them. This CDR3 comprises 13 residues. In germline, CDR1 is GTSNPN, CDR2 SVGIG (reference sequence). The CDR3 DNA follows: TGTGCCTGGAGTGTACAACCAAACACTGAAGCTTTCTTT. As protein: CAWSVQPNTEAFF.

V is TRBV6-1 and J is TRBJ1-3; D gene ambiguous. V dropped 1 base and J dropped 3 bases, with 10 bases sitting between them. The germline gives CDR1 MNHNS, CDR2 SASEGT. This CDR3 spans 15 amino acids. In DNA, the CDR3 is TGTGCCAGCAGTGAAGGGGTCTCGGGTGGAAACACCATATATTTT. Translation gives CASSEGVSGGNTIYF.

The chain carries TRBV11-2 and TRBJ2-1, with D tentatively TRBD2 (6 bases). CDR1 is SGHAT and CDR2 is FQNNGV in the germline V gene. There are 16 residues in the CDR3. With 3 bases removed from V and 4 bases from J, the gap between germline ends came to 16 bases. The DNA for the CDR3 is TGTGCCAGCAGCTTTAATCCCCAAGGAGGGTACAATGAGCAGTTCTTC. This sequence encodes CASSFNPQGGYNEQFF.

The gene calls are TRBV7-9 and TRBJ1-1, with a tentative D call TRBD1 (5 bases). Trimming removed 5 bases at V and 1 base at J, with 20 bases between. CDR1 is SEHNR, CDR2 FQNEAQ, per germline (reference sequence). The CDR3 extends over 17 amino acids. The CDR3 DNA is TGTGCCAGCAGCCTAATCCCAGCGGCGGGGCGGAACACTGAAGCTTTCTTT. Its protein product is CASSLIPAAGRNTEAFF.

V and J are TRBV18 and TRBJ1-4, with a weak D call TRBD1 (5 bases). Trimming took off 3 bases at V and 2 bases at J, with 7 bases between the two ends. The CDR3 contains 14 residues. Germline V gene data show CDR1 as KGHSH and CDR2 as LQKENI. This CDR3 is CASSPSGTNEKLFF. Written as DNA, the CDR3 is TGTGCCAGCTCACCGTCAGGGACTAATGAAAAACTGTTTTTT.